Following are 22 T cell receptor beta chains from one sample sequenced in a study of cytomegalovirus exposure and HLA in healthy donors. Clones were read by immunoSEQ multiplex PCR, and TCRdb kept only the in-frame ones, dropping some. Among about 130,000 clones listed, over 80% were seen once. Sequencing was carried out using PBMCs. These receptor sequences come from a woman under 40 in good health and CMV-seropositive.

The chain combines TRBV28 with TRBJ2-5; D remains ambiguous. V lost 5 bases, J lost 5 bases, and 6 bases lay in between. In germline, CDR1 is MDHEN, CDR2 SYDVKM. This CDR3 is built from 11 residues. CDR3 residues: CASSLMETQYF. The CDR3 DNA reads TGTGCCAGCAGTCTTATGGAGACCCAGTACTTC.

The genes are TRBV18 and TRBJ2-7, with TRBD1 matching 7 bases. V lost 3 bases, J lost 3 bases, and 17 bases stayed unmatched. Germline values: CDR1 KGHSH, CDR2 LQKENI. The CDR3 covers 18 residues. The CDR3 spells CASSPRDSPLGIYYEQYF. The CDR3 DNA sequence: TGTGCCAGCTCACCTCGGGACAGCCCTTTGGGGATTTACTACGAGCAGTACTTC.

CDR3 nucleotides: TGTGCCAGCAGTTTAAATAGCCCGGGACAGGGGTCGCAGCCCCAGCATTTT. This gives the protein CASSLNSPGQGSQPQHF. The chain is built from TRBV28 and TRBJ1-5; 10 bases line up with TRBD1. Germline V CDR1 and CDR2: MDHEN, SYDVKM. The V gene end was trimmed by 2 bases and the J gene end by 7 bases; junction bases not matched to a gene: 11. The CDR3 runs 17 residues.

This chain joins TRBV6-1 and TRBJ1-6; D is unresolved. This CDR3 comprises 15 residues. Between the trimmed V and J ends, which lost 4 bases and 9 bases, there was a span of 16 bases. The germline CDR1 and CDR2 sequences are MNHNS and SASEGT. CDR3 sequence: CASSAREGGSSPLHF. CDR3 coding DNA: TGTGCCAGCAGTGCTCGGGAGGGCGGAAGTTCACCCCTCCACTTT.

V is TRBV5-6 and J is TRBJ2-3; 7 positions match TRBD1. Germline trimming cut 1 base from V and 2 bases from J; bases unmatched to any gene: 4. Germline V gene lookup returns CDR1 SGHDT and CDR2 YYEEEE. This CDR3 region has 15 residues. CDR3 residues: CASSLFKGATDTQYF. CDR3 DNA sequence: TGTGCCAGCAGCTTGTTTAAGGGGGCCACAGATACGCAGTATTTT.

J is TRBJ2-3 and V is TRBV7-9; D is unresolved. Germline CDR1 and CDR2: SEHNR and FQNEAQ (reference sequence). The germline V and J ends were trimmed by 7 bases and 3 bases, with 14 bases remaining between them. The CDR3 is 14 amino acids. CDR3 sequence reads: CASTTEIRTDTQYF. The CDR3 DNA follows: TGTGCCAGCACCACCGAAATCAGGACAGATACGCAGTATTTT.

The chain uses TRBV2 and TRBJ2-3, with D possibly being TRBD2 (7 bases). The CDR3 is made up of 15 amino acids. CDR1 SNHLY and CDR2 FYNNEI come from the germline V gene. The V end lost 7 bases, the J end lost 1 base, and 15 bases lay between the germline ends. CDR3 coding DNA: TGTGCCAGCACCAAGAGAGGGGGGGGCACAGATACGCAGTATTTT. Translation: CASTKRGGGTDTQYF.

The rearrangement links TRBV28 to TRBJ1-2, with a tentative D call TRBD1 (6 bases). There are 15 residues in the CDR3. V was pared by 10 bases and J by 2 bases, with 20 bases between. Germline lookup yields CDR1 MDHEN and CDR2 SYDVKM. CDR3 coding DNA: TGTGCCACCGATGGGGGGGGTCAGGGGAACTATGGCTACACCTTC. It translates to CATDGGGQGNYGYTF.

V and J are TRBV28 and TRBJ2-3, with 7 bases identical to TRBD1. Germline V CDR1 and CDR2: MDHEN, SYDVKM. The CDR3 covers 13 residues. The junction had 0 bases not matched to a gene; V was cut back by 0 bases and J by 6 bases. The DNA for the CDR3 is TGTGCCAGCAGTTTATGGGACAGGGATACGCAGTATTTT. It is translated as CASSLWDRDTQYF.

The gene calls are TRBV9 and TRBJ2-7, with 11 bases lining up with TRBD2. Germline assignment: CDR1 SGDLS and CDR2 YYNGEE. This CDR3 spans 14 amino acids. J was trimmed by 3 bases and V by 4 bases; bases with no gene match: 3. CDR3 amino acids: CASSPGLAGYEQYF. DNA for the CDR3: TGTGCCAGCAGCCCCGGACTAGCGGGCTACGAGCAGTACTTC.

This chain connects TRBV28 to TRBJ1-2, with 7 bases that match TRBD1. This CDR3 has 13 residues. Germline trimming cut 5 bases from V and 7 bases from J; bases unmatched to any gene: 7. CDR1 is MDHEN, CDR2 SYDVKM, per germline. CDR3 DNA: TGTGCCAGCAGTACACAGGGGTATCGTGGCTACACCTTC. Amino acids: CASSTQGYRGYTF.

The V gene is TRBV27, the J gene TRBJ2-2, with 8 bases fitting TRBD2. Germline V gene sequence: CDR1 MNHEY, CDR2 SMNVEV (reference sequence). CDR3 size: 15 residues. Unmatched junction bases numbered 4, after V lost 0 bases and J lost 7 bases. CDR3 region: CASSLSTSGYGELFF. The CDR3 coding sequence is TGTGCCAGCAGTTTATCTACTAGCGGCTACGGGGAGCTGTTTTTT.

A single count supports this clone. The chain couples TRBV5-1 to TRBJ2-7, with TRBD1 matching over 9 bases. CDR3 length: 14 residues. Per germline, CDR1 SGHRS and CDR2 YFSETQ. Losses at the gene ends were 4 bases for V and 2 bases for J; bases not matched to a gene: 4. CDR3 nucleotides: TGCGCCAGCAGCCAAGGGACAGGGCCCTACGAGCAGTACTTC. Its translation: CASSQGTGPYEQYF.

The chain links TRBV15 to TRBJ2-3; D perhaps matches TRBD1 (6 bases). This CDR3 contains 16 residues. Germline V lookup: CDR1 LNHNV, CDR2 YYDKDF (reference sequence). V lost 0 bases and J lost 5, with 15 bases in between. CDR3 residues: CATSRDLGQGQDTQYF. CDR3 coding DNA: TGTGCCACCAGCAGAGATTTAGGGCAGGGGCAAGATACGCAGTATTTT.

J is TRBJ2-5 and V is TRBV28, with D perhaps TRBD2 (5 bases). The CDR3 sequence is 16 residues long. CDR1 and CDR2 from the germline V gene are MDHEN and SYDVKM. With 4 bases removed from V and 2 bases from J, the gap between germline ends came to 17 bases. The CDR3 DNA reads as TGTGCCAGCAGTTCCTGGACCGGTAGCGATCAAGAGACCCAGTACTTC. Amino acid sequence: CASSSWTGSDQETQYF. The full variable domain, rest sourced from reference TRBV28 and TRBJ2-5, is DVKVTQSSRYLVKRTGEKVFLECVQDMDHENMFWYRQDPGLGLRLIYFSYDVKMKEKGDIPEGYSVSREKKERFSLILESASTNQTSMYLCASSSWTGSDQETQYFGPGTRLLVL.

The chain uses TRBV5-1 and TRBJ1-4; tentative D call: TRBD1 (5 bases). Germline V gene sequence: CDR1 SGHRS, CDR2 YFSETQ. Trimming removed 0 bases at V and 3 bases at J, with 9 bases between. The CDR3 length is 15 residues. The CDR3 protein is CASSLAWGANEKLFF. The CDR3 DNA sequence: TGCGCCAGCAGCTTGGCCTGGGGGGCTAATGAAAAACTGTTTTTT.

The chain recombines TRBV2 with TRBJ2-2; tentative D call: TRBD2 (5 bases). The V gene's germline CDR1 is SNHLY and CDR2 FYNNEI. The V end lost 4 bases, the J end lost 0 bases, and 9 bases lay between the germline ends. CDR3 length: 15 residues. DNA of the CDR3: TGTGCCAGCAGTGTATCCGGGGCGAACACCGGGGAGCTGTTTTTT. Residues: CASSVSGANTGELFF.

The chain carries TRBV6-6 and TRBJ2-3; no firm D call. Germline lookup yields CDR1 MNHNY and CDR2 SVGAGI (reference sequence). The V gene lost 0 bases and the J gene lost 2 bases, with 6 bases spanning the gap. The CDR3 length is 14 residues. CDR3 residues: CASSYSHFTDTQYF. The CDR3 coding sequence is TGTGCCAGCAGTTACTCGCACTTCACAGATACGCAGTATTTT.

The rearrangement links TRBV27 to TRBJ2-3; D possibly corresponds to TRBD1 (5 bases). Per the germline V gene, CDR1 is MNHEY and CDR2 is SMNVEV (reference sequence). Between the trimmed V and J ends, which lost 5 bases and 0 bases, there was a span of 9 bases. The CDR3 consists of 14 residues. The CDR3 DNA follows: TGTGCCAGCAGTAAGACAGTGAGCACAGATACGCAGTATTTT. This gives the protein CASSKTVSTDTQYF.

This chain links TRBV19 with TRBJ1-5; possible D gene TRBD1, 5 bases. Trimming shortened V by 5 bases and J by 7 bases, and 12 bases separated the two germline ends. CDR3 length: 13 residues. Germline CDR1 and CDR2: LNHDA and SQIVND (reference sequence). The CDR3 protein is CASSRTLGQPQHF. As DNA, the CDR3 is TGTGCCAGTAGTCGGACATTGGGCCAGCCCCAGCATTTT.

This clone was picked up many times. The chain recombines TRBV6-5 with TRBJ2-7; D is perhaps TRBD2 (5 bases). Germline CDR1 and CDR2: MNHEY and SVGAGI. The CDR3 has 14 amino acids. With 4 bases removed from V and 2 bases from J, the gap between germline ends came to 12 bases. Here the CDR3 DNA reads TGTGCCAGCAGTTCCAACGGGGTGCCCTACGAGCAGTACTTC. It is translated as CASSSNGVPYEQYF.

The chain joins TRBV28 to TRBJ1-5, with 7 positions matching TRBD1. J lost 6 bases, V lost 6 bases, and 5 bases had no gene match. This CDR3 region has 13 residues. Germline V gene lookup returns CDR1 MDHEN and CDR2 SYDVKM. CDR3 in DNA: TGTGCCAGCAGCGGACAGGTCGCTCAGCCCCAGCATTTT. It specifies CASSGQVAQPQHF.